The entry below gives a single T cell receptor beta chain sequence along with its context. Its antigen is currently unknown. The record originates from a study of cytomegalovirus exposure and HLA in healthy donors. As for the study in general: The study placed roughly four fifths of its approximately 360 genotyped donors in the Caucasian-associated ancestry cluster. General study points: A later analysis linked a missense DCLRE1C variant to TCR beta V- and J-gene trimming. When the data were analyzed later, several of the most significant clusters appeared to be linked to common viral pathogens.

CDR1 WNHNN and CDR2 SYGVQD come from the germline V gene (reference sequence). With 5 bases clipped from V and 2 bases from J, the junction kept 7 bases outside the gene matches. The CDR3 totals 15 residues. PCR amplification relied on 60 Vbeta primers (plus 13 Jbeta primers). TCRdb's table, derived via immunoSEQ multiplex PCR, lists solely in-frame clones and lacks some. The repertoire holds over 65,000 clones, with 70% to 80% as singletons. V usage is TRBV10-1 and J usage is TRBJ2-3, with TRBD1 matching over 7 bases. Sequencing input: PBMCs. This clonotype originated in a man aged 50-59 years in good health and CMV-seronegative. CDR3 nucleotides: TGCGCCAGCAGTCGAGGGGGACAGATCACAGATACGCAGTATTTT. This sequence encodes CASSRGGQITDTQYF.